Described below is a single TCR beta chain sequence and its context. No antigen is known for it. Data came from immunoSEQ multiplex PCR; TCRdb stores just in-frame clones and leaves some out. The sample records tens of thousands of clones, just under 75% being singletons. The data are from a study of vaccination effects on CD4 cells after COVID-19. This CDR3 has 16 amino acids. Trimming removed 3 bases from V and 0 bases from J, with 13 bases in between. CDR1 and CDR2 from the germline V gene are SGHDN and FVKESK. Antigen-specific CD4+ T cells were expanded (with viral peptide pools) by the ViraFEST assay ahead of sequencing. The culture ran for 10 days before CD4+ T cells were isolated. Participants completed two doses of the BNT162b2 or mRNA-1273 vaccine. None of the vaccinated had previously contracted SARS-CoV-2, and their nucleocapsid antibodies tested negative. Study-wide points: Clones that were induced by infection or by vaccine showed marked contraction late after vaccination.

The chain uses TRBV14 and TRBJ2-3, with D hard to call. The source of this sequence is a human donor who received a COVID-19 vaccine. The sequencing here drew on CD4+ T cells from PBMCs cultured with HCoV-229E spike peptides, taken after COVID-19 vaccination. The CDR3 nucleotides read TGTGCCAGCAGCCACTTAGGACCTTTAAGCACAGATACGCAGTATTTT. This sequence encodes CASSHLGPLSTDTQYF.